This entry concerns a single T cell receptor (beta chain). The CDR3 is made up of 18 amino acids. V lost 4 bases and J lost 4; bases outside the gene matches: 7. Germline V gene lookup returns CDR1 LGHDT and CDR2 YNNKEL (reference sequence). This specimen comes from a study of blood T cell repertoires in COVID-19. The repertoire was sequenced with immunoSEQ multiplex PCR; TCRdb's copy has only in-frame clones and lacks some. The sample records about 210,000 clones, approximately 80% being singletons. The sequencing input was peripheral blood. This TCR came from a woman older than 75 with COVID-19, enrolled during active disease. This rearrangement joins TRBV3-1 (or the pseudogene TRBV3-2) to TRBJ2-2; 15 positions match TRBD2. In nucleotides, the CDR3 is TGTGCCAGCAGCCGGACTAGCGGGGGGGCCCGCGGCACCGGGGAGCTGTTTTTT. As protein: CASSRTSGGARGTGELFF.